Included here is one TCR beta chain sequence, with context. The antigen remains undetermined. The data are from a study of long-term antiretroviral therapy in people with HIV. A v3.0 immunoSEQ assay was performed at survey level. TCRdb keeps only in-frame clones here, not all; method: immunoSEQ multiplex PCR. The sample lists nearly 20,000 clones; roughly 80% were seen once. Study-level points and caveats: Pre-ART expanded clones dominated the repertoire at every time point. It was observed that HIV repertoires exhibited narrower CDR3 length ranges than controls.

The trim removed 0 bases at V and 2 bases at J, leaving 9 bases unmatched. The length of the CDR3 is 18 residues. CDR1 and CDR2 from the germline V gene are SGHRS and YFSETQ. The chain recombines TRBV5-1 with TRBJ2-3, with 10 nucleotides matching TRBD2. The receptor's source is a woman in her 40s with HIV. The sequences come from unsorted PBMCs, collected 0.2 years after starting antiretroviral therapy. CDR3 in DNA: TGCGCCAGCAGCTTGGCGTCTAGCGGGAGATTTAACACAGATACGCAGTATTTT. As protein: CASSLASSGRFNTDTQYF.